The entry below describes one T cell receptor (beta chain). What it binds is unknown. This entry comes from a study of PD-1 blockade in mismatch repair-deficient tumors. Study-wide results and limits: Tumor-resident clones, often absent from pretreatment blood, expanded after pembrolizumab and then contracted.

Clones were sequenced by immunoSEQ multiplex PCR, and TCRdb holds only the in-frame ones, with some missing. Of about 110,000 clones in the sample, roughly 80% were seen once. The CDR3 spans 12 residues. V lost 2 bases and J 5 bases, leaving 5 bases between the germline ends. Germline V gene sequence: CDR1 SGHDT, CDR2 YYEEEE. The TCR comes from an adult with mismatch repair-deficient cancer. The chain couples TRBV5-6 to TRBJ1-3; D gene uncertain. Material: peripheral blood, obtained roughly 13 months after starting pembrolizumab. CDR3 in DNA: TGTGCCAGCAGCTTAGGTCGAAACACCATATATTTT. This codes for CASSLGRNTIYF.